One and the same sample provided the 5 T cell receptor beta chains below, sequenced in a study of Graves' ophthalmopathy and Graves' hyperthyroidism (dated by TCRdb to the late 2010s). Sequencing used an Illumina HiSeq 2000. For repertoire sequencing, TCR beta CDR3 regions were amplified from RNA transcripts. HTBI primers and the Qiagen OneStep RT-PCR kit were used in a first-round RT-PCR, which was followed by a second-round multiplex PCR, size selection and purification. The public reads were reanalyzed by TCRdb: fastp trimming at Q25, MiXCR alignment, in-frame beta chains only. Identical CDR3 protein sequences are pooled into one entry, listed with their most common genes and DNA. The sample data list roughly 1.1 million distinct CDR3 sequences, and about 36% of these were observed just once. The ten largest clones represent 8.5% to 14% of the sample. The sample taken for sequencing was peripheral blood or thyroid tissue (not recorded which). All receptors derive from an adult man with Graves' hyperthyroidism.

In this sample, this clonotype turned up many times. The chain links TRBV24-1 to TRBJ1-4, with 7 bases that match TRBD1. Germline CDR1 reads KGHDR; CDR2 reads SFDVKD. The CDR3 is made up of 14 amino acids. Trimming took 7 bases from V and 8 from J; bases not matched to a gene: 9. This CDR3 is CATRGTGQEEKLFF. The CDR3, as DNA: TGTGCCACCAGGGGAACCGGACAGGAGGAAAAACTGTTTTTT.

This chain joins TRBV7-9 and TRBJ2-7; 9 positions match TRBD2. TRBJ2-1 explains the end of the DNA better; the J call may be wrong. Per germline, CDR1 SEHNR and CDR2 FQNEAQ (reference sequence). The CDR3 contains 18 residues. The CDR3, as DNA: TGTGCCAGCAGCCGAATAAGACTAGCGGACCTCCTTGGGAATGAGCAGTTCTTC. It encodes CASSRIRLADLLGNEQFF.

The chain recombines TRBV19 with TRBJ1-5; 7 bases agree with TRBD1. This CDR3 comprises 13 residues. Per the germline V gene, CDR1 is LNHDA and CDR2 is SQIVND (reference sequence). Trimming removed 10 bases from V and 3 bases from J; junction bases left unmatched: 6. CDR3 protein: CATMTGNNQPQHF. The CDR3 DNA sequence: TGTGCCACCATGACAGGGAACAATCAGCCCCAGCATTTT.

The rearrangement joins TRBV20-1 to TRBJ1-4; D is uncertain. Germline V lookup: CDR1 DFQATT, CDR2 SNEGSKA (reference sequence). The CDR3 covers 12 residues. V was clipped by 6 bases and J by 1 base, with 6 bases between them. CDR3 region: CSALRTNEKLFF. The DNA of the CDR3 is TGCAGTGCGCTCAGAACTAATGAAAAACTGTTTTTT.

This chain joins TRBV12-3 or TRBV12-4 and TRBJ2-2, with 7 positions matching TRBD2. This CDR3 spans 14 amino acids. V was pared by 8 bases and J by 3 bases, with 6 bases of the junction left unmatched. CDR3 sequence reads: CASSGGSYTGELFF. As DNA, the CDR3 is TGTGCCAGCTCTGGCGGGAGTTACACCGGGGAGCTGTTTTTT.